This passage covers 31 T cell receptor beta chains from one sample sequenced in a study of blood T cells in healthy people across ages. A second roughly 7 to 11 cycle PCR used barcoded and J-beta primers. TCRdb re-analysed the 5' RACE reads in MiXCR, keeping a single row per CDR3 protein. The data contain around 1,000,000 distinct CDR3 sequences, under 30% of them seen just once; the ten biggest clones take up less than 0.75%. These records were also assigned to another study, of T cells of mothers and their children.

The sequencing input was blood. All receptors come from a girl aged 2-10 years in good health.

This clonotype was seen more than once but under ten times. The rearrangement joins TRBV9 to TRBJ2-5, with a weak D call TRBD1 (6 bases). The DNA matches TRBJ2-1 better at its end, which makes the J call doubtful. Germline V gene data show CDR1 as SGDLS and CDR2 as YYNGEE. The CDR3 has 15 amino acids. The CDR3: CASTRAQGSHNEQFF. CDR3 coding DNA: TGTGCCAGCACCCGGGCACAGGGTTCTCACAATGAGCAGTTCTTC.

This clonotype was counted only a few times. V usage is TRBV29-1 and J usage is TRBJ1-1; D possibly corresponds to TRBD1 (5 bases). The V gene's germline CDR1 is SQVTM and CDR2 ANQGSEA. This CDR3 is 12 amino acids long. Trimming took off 3 bases at V and 7 bases at J, with 12 bases between the two ends. CDR3 protein: CSVDPTEVEAFF. The CDR3 nucleotides are TGCAGCGTTGATCCGACAGAAGTTGAAGCTTTCTTT. Drawing the rest from reference TRBV29-1 and TRBJ1-1, the complete variable domain is SAVISQKPSRDICQRGTSLTIQCQVDSQVTMMFWYRQQPGQSLTLIATANQGSEATYESGFVIDKFPISRPNLTFSTLTVSNMSPEDSSIYLCSVDPTEVEAFFGQGTRLTVV.

This chain links TRBV9 with TRBJ1-1; 8 nucleotides agree with TRBD1. V lost 4 bases and J lost 7; bases outside the gene matches: 12. Germline assignment: CDR1 SGDLS and CDR2 YYNGEE. This CDR3 comprises 15 residues. CDR3: CASSPPTGAPYEAFF. CDR3 sequence (DNA): TGTGCCAGCAGCCCCCCGACAGGGGCCCCCTATGAAGCTTTCTTT. The full variable domain, in which reference TRBV9 and TRBJ1-1 provide the parts outside the CDR3, is DSGVTQTPKHLITATGQRVTLRCSPRSGDLSVYWYQQSLDQGLQFLIQYYNGEERAKGNILERFSAQQFPDLHSELNLSSLELGDSALYFCASSPPTGAPYEAFFGQGTRLTVV.

The chain joins TRBV9 to TRBJ2-2; 7 nucleotides line up with TRBD2. CDR1 SGDLS and CDR2 YYNGEE come from the germline V gene. CDR3 length equals 17 residues. V lost 4 bases to trimming and J lost 2 bases; unmatched junction nucleotides: 11. The CDR3 reads CASSTSLSGGNTGELFF. CDR3 nucleotides: TGTGCCAGCAGCACCTCTTTATCGGGAGGAAACACCGGGGAGCTGTTTTTT.

This clonotype was picked up a small number of times. The chain links TRBV6-1 to TRBJ2-5; D gene unclear. The end of the DNA aligns better with TRBJ2-7, so the J call may be wrong. CDR3 length equals 10 residues. CDR1 is MNHNS and CDR2 is SASEGT in the germline V gene. CDR3 DNA sequence: TGTGCCAGCCTCAACTACGAGCAGTACTTC. This codes for CASLNYEQYF.

The chain carries TRBV7-9 and TRBJ1-5; possibly TRBD1 for D (5 bases). The germline CDR1 and CDR2 sequences are SEHNR and FQNEAQ (reference sequence). This CDR3 is 14 amino acids long. The V end lost 3 bases, the J end lost 3 bases, and 9 bases lay between the germline ends. CDR3 protein: CASSLGLPNQPQHF. The CDR3 coding sequence is TGTGCCAGCAGCTTGGGACTGCCCAATCAGCCCCAGCATTTT.

This clonotype appeared a few times. The chain links TRBV12-3 or TRBV12-4 to TRBJ2-1; a weak D match, TRBD1 (5 bases). This CDR3 has 14 amino acids. V lost 3 bases, J lost 6 bases, and 12 bases lay in between. The CDR3 spells CASSFFDSFNEQFF. Written as DNA, the CDR3 is TGTGCCAGCAGTTTTTTCGACAGCTTCAATGAGCAGTTCTTC.

This clonotype occurred a few times. This is likely a read error, given that the CDR3 carries no conserved phenylalanine or tryptophan at its end. The V and J genes are TRBV29-1 and TRBJ2-1; D is possibly TRBD2 (5 bases). V lost 4 bases and J lost 0, with 10 bases in between. Germline loops: CDR1 SQVTM, CDR2 ANQGSEA. The CDR3 length is 14 residues. CDR3 nucleotide sequence: TGCAGCGTTGTAGTAGCGAACTCCTACAATGAGCAGTTCCTC. The encoded protein is CSVVVANSYNEQFL.

The rearrangement links TRBV7-8 to TRBJ1-1; D is uncertain. The germline gives CDR1 SGHVS, CDR2 FQNEAQ. The CDR3 totals 15 residues. Trimming took 4 bases from V and 3 from J, leaving 15 bases between them. The CDR3: CASSSPLGIHTEAFF. For the CDR3, the DNA is TGTGCCAGCAGCTCCCCCTTGGGGATACACACTGAAGCTTTCTTT.

V and J are TRBV12-3 or TRBV12-4 and TRBJ2-5; TRBD2 is a possible D gene (6 bases). V lost 3 bases, J lost 4 bases, and 12 bases lay in between. The CDR3 is made up of 14 amino acids. The CDR3 region has the DNA TGTGCCAGCAGTTTCGATGGGGGAGGAGAGACCCAGTACTTC. It yields the protein CASSFDGGGETQYF.

This rearrangement joins TRBV20-1 to TRBJ2-1, with TRBD2 matching 9 bases. In germline, CDR1 is DFQATT, CDR2 SNEGSKA (reference sequence). This CDR3 has 14 residues. V lost 3 bases, J lost 8 bases, and 8 bases stayed unmatched. The CDR3 bases are TGCAGTGCTAGGGCTGCGGGAGGGATCTATGAGCAGTTCTTC. Translation gives CSARAAGGIYEQFF.

The chain couples TRBV9 to TRBJ2-5; 7 bases map to TRBD2. The end of the DNA is better explained by TRBJ2-1, so the J call may be wrong. The germline V gene has CDR1 SGDLS and CDR2 YYNGEE. The CDR3 contains 14 residues. The CDR3: CASSVGGLVYEQFF. CDR3 DNA: TGTGCCAGCAGCGTAGGAGGACTAGTTTATGAGCAGTTCTTC.

J is TRBJ2-5 and V is TRBV27, with 8 positions matching TRBD1. Germline V CDR1 and CDR2: MNHEY, SMNVEV (reference sequence). J lost 5 bases, V lost 5 bases, and 10 bases had no gene match. This CDR3 comprises 15 residues. The DNA of the CDR3 is TGTGCCAGCAGTCCTGCACAGGGGGTCTGGGAGACCCAGTACTTC. Protein: CASSPAQGVWETQYF.

This sequence joins TRBV20-1 and TRBJ1-2; D call uncertain. V lost 6 bases and J lost 7, with 15 bases in between. This CDR3 is built from 12 residues. Germline CDR1 and CDR2: DFQATT and SNEGSKA (reference sequence). CDR3 bases: TGCAGTGCCGTCTCAGAAGCCTTTGGCTACACCTTC. Encoded protein: CSAVSEAFGYTF.

The genes are TRBV3-1 and TRBJ2-7; D gene unclear. Germline values: CDR1 LGHDT, CDR2 YNNKEL (reference sequence). V lost 1 base to trimming and J lost 6 bases, with 13 bases between them. This CDR3 region has 14 residues. The CDR3 nucleotides read TGTGCCAGCAGCCAAGTTGAGACCCGACCCGAGCAGTACTTC. Residues: CASSQVETRPEQYF.

This clonotype was seen ten or more times. The CDR3 nucleotides read TGTGCCAGCACTGGGGCCAACGTCCTGACTTTC. It translates to CASTGANVLTF. This sequence joins TRBV16 and TRBJ2-6; D is ambiguous. The V end lost 7 bases, the J end lost 2 bases, and 0 bases lay between the germline ends. Germline CDR1 KGHSY, CDR2 FQNENV. This CDR3 has 11 residues.

This chain joins TRBV29-1 and TRBJ2-1; the D gene could be TRBD1 or TRBD2 (6 bases each). Trimming left V 2 bases short and J 4 bases short, with 18 bases between. Germline loops: CDR1 SQVTM, CDR2 ANQGSEA. The CDR3 sequence is 16 residues long. Here the CDR3 reads CSVEMGPGALYNEQFF. CDR3 nucleotides: TGCAGCGTTGAAATGGGGCCGGGGGCTCTATACAATGAGCAGTTCTTC.

The rearrangement uses TRBV7-2 and TRBJ2-5, with D possibly called TRBD1 or TRBD2 (5 bases each). The J call is in doubt because the DNA end fits TRBJ2-1 better. Germline V gene lookup returns CDR1 SGHTA and CDR2 FQGNSA. This CDR3 has 16 residues. The chain's CDR3 is CASSLGEGRGANEQFF. CDR3 DNA: TGTGCCAGCAGCTTAGGTGAGGGTAGGGGTGCGAATGAGCAGTTCTTC.

This clonotype was observed a handful of times. The chain carries TRBV7-2 and TRBJ2-5; D might be TRBD2 (6 bases). The CDR3 length is 16 residues. Trimming took 1 base from V and 2 from J, leaving 14 bases between them. Germline values: CDR1 SGHTA, CDR2 FQGNSA. Here the CDR3 reads CASSLGTPRGQETQYF. The CDR3 DNA is TGTGCCAGCAGCTTAGGCACCCCCCGGGGGCAAGAGACCCAGTACTTC.

V is TRBV14 and J is TRBJ2-1, with 11 bases lining up with TRBD2. Trimming at V came to 3 bases and at J to 8 bases, leaving 12 bases not matched to a gene. Germline CDR1 reads SGHDN; CDR2 reads FVKESK. The CDR3 loop spans 17 amino acids. The CDR3 sequence is CASSHKKGLAAGDEQFF. As DNA, the CDR3 is TGTGCCAGCAGCCATAAAAAGGGACTAGCGGCTGGGGATGAGCAGTTCTTC.

The chain carries TRBV2 and TRBJ2-6, with a possible D match to TRBD2 (6 bases). Germline CDR1 is SNHLY and CDR2 is FYNNEI. The V gene lost 1 base and the J gene lost 0 bases, with 13 bases spanning the gap. The CDR3 covers 18 residues. CDR3 nucleotide sequence: TGTGCCAGCAGTGAAGTTGGGCTAGCGTCCTCTGGGGCCAACGTCCTGACTTTC. Its protein product is CASSEVGLASSGANVLTF.

V gene TRBV21-1 combines with J gene TRBJ2-2. TRBV21-1 is reported as a pseudogene. The CDR3 runs to 13 residues. The CDR3 loop is CASSNRNTGELFF. Written as DNA, the CDR3 is TGTGCCAGCAGCAATAGGAACACCGGGGAGCTGTTTTTT.

The CDR3: CSVSGANYGYTF. The CDR3 region has the DNA TGCAGCGTATCCGGGGCTAACTATGGCTACACCTTC. V usage is TRBV29-1 and J usage is TRBJ1-2; unclear D gene. V dropped 6 bases and J dropped 0 bases, with 8 bases sitting between them. Germline V gives CDR1 SQVTM, CDR2 ANQGSEA. This CDR3 spans 12 amino acids.

Note on this clonotype: One junction end does not reproduce the germline sequence, and a read error may be involved. The chain combines TRBV29-1 with TRBJ1-3, with D unclear. This CDR3 region has 12 residues. Looked up from germline, CDR1 is SQVTM and CDR2 is ANQGSEA. The CDR3 DNA sequence: TGCAGCGTATCTAGTTCTGGAAGCACCATATATTTT. It translates to CSVSSSGSTIYF. The full variable domain, in which reference TRBV29-1 and TRBJ1-3 provide the parts outside the CDR3, is SAVISQKPSRDICQRGTSLTIQCQVDSQVTMMFWYRQQPGQSLTLIATANQGSEATYESGFVIDKFPISRPNLTFSTLTVSNMSPEDSSIYLCSVSSSGSTIYFGEGSWLTVV.

V usage is TRBV5-1 and J usage is TRBJ1-6; TRBD1 aligns across 8 bases. The length of the CDR3 is 14 residues. The V and J ends lost 4 bases and 8 bases, in that order; junction bases with no gene match: 5. Germline V gene sequence: CDR1 SGHRS, CDR2 YFSETQ. The CDR3 region has the DNA TGCGCCAGCAGCAAGGACAGGGATGATTCACCCCTCCACTTT. Translated: CASSKDRDDSPLHF. The full variable domain, completed using reference TRBV5-1 and TRBJ1-6, is KAGVTQTPRYLIKTRGQQVTLSCSPISGHRSVSWYQQTPGQGLQFLFEYFSETQRNKGNFPGRFSGRQFSNSRSEMNVSTLELGDSALYLCASSKDRDDSPLHFGNGTRLTVT.

The V and J genes are TRBV2 and TRBJ1-1; D is uncertain. The CDR3 is 13 residues long. CDR1 is SNHLY, CDR2 FYNNEI, per germline. With 9 bases removed from V and 0 bases from J, the gap between germline ends came to 11 bases. The CDR3 bases are TGTGCCAGTAATGGGAACATGAACACTGAAGCTTTCTTT. This codes for CASNGNMNTEAFF.

V gene TRBV19 combines with J gene TRBJ2-2, with D possibly matching TRBD2 (5 bases). Germline values: CDR1 LNHDA, CDR2 SQIVND (reference sequence). With 5 bases removed from V and 4 bases from J, the gap between germline ends came to 17 bases. This CDR3 contains 16 residues. The CDR3 here is CASSVNGLEGTGELFF. The CDR3, as DNA: TGTGCCAGTAGTGTGAATGGTTTAGAGGGCACCGGGGAGCTGTTTTTT.

This clonotype has a handful of counts. The V gene is TRBV29-1, the J gene TRBJ2-1, with TRBD2 identical over 11 bases. The CDR3 loop spans 18 amino acids. The germline gives CDR1 SQVTM, CDR2 ANQGSEA. V lost 7 bases and J lost 0; bases outside the gene matches: 14. The CDR3 is CSGGYGLAGSSSYNEQFF. The CDR3 coding sequence is TGCAGCGGGGGCTATGGACTAGCGGGTTCGAGCTCCTACAATGAGCAGTTCTTC.

V and J are TRBV12-3 or TRBV12-4 and TRBJ2-5; 8 bases align to TRBD1. The CDR3 covers 17 residues. V was pared by 3 bases and J by 5 bases, with 14 bases of the junction left unmatched. The CDR3 reads CASSFLDRVDSLETQYF. CDR3 bases: TGTGCCAGCAGTTTTTTGGACAGGGTAGACAGCCTGGAGACCCAGTACTTC.

This chain joins TRBV13 and TRBJ1-2; weak D call: TRBD1 (5 bases). V was trimmed by 2 bases and J by 4 bases, leaving 11 bases between them. This CDR3 comprises 14 residues. Looked up from germline, CDR1 is PRHDT and CDR2 is FYEKMQ (reference sequence). The CDR3 region has the DNA TGTGCCAGCAGCTTACAGGCAGGGCTCTATGGCTACACCTTC. The encoded protein is CASSLQAGLYGYTF.

The J gene is TRBJ2-1, the V gene TRBV12-3 or TRBV12-4; TRBD2 matches 7 bases. The CDR3 runs 11 residues. The V and J ends lost 6 bases and 9 bases, in that order; junction bases with no gene match: 2. The CDR3 reads CASRASGEQFF. In nucleotides, the CDR3 is TGTGCCAGCAGAGCTAGCGGTGAGCAGTTCTTC.